The rows below give T cell receptor beta chains drawn from one sample of a study of blood T cell repertoires in COVID-19. Clones were sequenced by immunoSEQ multiplex PCR, and TCRdb holds only the in-frame ones, with some missing. The sample holds some 56,000 clones, around four fifths seen once. The specimen was peripheral blood. Source of these receptors: a woman aged 80 or older with acute or convalescent COVID-19. Each CDR3 is given with its conserved first and last residue. Each record gives: V gene, J gene, D gene, CDR3 protein, CDR3 DNA. D genes are given only for firm matches.

v_call: TRBV19; j_call: TRBJ2-2; d_call: .; cdr3_aa: CASSIGETGELFF; cdr3_nt: TGTGCCAGTAGTATAGGGGAGACCGGGGAGCTGTTTTTT
v_call: TRBV11-2; j_call: TRBJ2-3; d_call: .; cdr3_aa: CASSSRRVQVNPTDTQYF; cdr3_nt: TGTGCCAGCAGCTCACGGAGGGTCCAGGTGAATCCCACAGATACGCAGTATTTT
v_call: TRBV14; j_call: TRBJ1-1; d_call: .; cdr3_aa: CASSRAGRTEAFF; cdr3_nt: TGTGCCAGCAGCCGGGCGGGGAGGACTGAAGCTTTCTTT
v_call: TRBV5-1; j_call: TRBJ1-1; d_call: .; cdr3_aa: CASSEEVGRTEAFF; cdr3_nt: TGCGCCAGCAGCGAAGAGGTGGGTCGGACTGAAGCTTTCTTT
v_call: TRBV7-9; j_call: TRBJ2-3; d_call: TRBD2; cdr3_aa: CASSSLSGGADTQYF; cdr3_nt: TGTGCCAGCAGCTCTCTTAGCGGGGGGGCAGATACGCAGTATTTT
v_call: TRBV6-1; j_call: TRBJ2-1; d_call: TRBD1; cdr3_aa: CASSGKGTGSVYNEQFF; cdr3_nt: TGTGCCAGCAGTGGCAAAGGGACAGGGTCAGTCTACAATGAGCAGTTCTTC
v_call: TRBV18; j_call: TRBJ2-3; d_call: TRBD2; cdr3_aa: CASSPLASGSTDTQYF; cdr3_nt: TGTGCCAGCTCACCACTCGCTAGCGGAAGCACAGATACGCAGTATTTT
v_call: TRBV9; j_call: TRBJ2-1; d_call: TRBD2; cdr3_aa: CASSVVGLAGEQFF; cdr3_nt: TGTGCCAGCAGCGTTGTGGGACTAGCAGGCGAGCAGTTCTTC
v_call: TRBV9; j_call: TRBJ1-1; d_call: TRBD1; cdr3_aa: CASSPSGTGGTEAFF; cdr3_nt: TGTGCCAGCAGCCCGTCCGGGACAGGGGGCACTGAAGCTTTCTTT
v_call: TRBV5-4; j_call: TRBJ2-6; d_call: .; cdr3_aa: CASTTDRANVLTF; cdr3_nt: TGTGCCAGCACCACAGACAGGGCCAACGTCCTGACTTTC
v_call: TRBV5-1; j_call: TRBJ1-1; d_call: .; cdr3_aa: CASSLEGGVNTEAFF; cdr3_nt: TGCGCCAGCAGCTTGGAAGGGGGTGTTAACACTGAAGCTTTCTTT
v_call: TRBV2; j_call: TRBJ1-2; d_call: TRBD1; cdr3_aa: CASSTGGGPNYGYTF; cdr3_nt: TGTGCCAGCAGTACAGGGGGCGGCCCTAACTATGGCTACACCTTC